This T cell receptor beta chain was profiled in a study of Ad26.COV2.S vaccination and SARS-CoV-2 variants. Overall study context: Trial arm assignment for the donor was COV1001 Ad26.COV2.S.

V was trimmed by 1 base and J by 6 bases, leaving 16 bases between them. The CDR3 consists of 16 residues. Per germline, CDR1 LNHDA and CDR2 SQIVND (reference sequence). About this clone itself: The antigen remains undetermined.

Treatment: some 20 received Ad26.COV2.S at low or high dose, single or two shots; several received placebo; per-sample allocation not given. Day 63 after the first vaccine or placebo injection was the time point for sampling. An adult of 18-55 years in Boston served as donor. An Ad26 vector expressing Wuhan-strain SARS-CoV-2 spike constituted the vaccine. Method: immunoSEQ multiplex PCR; TCRdb's copy keeps in-frame clones and lacks some. Here the sample spans fewer than 900,000 clones, 70% to 90% being singletons. Study-wide findings and caveats: The breadth of spike-specific CD8+ and CD4+ T cell responses after vaccination was reportedly substantial.

The receptor was isolated from a person between 18 and 65 years old who received the Ad26.COV2.S COVID-19 vaccine or a placebo. Sequenced material: peripheral blood, taken in a trial of Ad26.COV2.S vaccine versus placebo. The rearrangement uses TRBV19 and TRBJ1-5; maybe TRBD1 (5 bases). CDR3 residues: CASSIGGRGISQPQHF. The CDR3 DNA follows: TGTGCCAGTAGTATAGGGGGGAGAGGAATCAGTCAGCCCCAGCATTTT.